The clone carrying this T cell receptor beta chain has just a few counts. Its antigen is undetermined. The source of the sample is a study of T cell repertoires in cytomegalovirus infection. Study-level background: Both CMV infection and a matching HLA type were indicated by public TCR beta signatures.

Study findings and constraints: Using cumulative public TCR beta family frequency, the authors identified those who carried CMV together with the relevant HLA. Dominant in the ex vivo response were TCR beta clonotypes restricted by HLA-C and specific for CMV.

Each CDR3 protein is one row after TCRdb ran MiXCR on the reads. The data contain some 250,000 distinct CDR3 sequences, over 8% of them seen just once; the ten biggest clones take up around 15%. Germline CDR1 MNHEY, CDR2 SVGEGT. The ends were cut back, 6 bases at V and 6 bases at J, with 15 bases in the middle. The CDR3 consists of 14 residues. The sequence came from a human donor in good health (CMV status not recorded). Some clones in this sample may be carry-over from other donors' samples. The sample was PBMCs. The chain joins TRBV6-2 or TRBV6-3 to TRBJ2-1, with D tentatively TRBD1 or TRBD2 (5 bases each). Here the CDR3 reads CASRTTGTGNEQFF. For the CDR3, the DNA is TGTGCCAGCAGGACAACTGGGACGGGCAATGAGCAGTTCTTC.